This passage covers 26 T cell receptor beta chains from one sample sequenced in a study of spatial heterogeneity in lung cancer (dated 2019 in TCRdb). Library creation used 5' RACE. TCRdb names NextSeq 500 as the instrument used. The raw public reads went through TCRdb reprocessing: fastp at Q25, MiXCR clone calling, in-frame beta chains kept. Every distinct CDR3 protein forms one entry, paired with its most common genes and DNA. Here the sample has about 120,000 distinct CDR3 sequences; 9% to 15% occur a single time. Of the sample, approximately 15% is held by the ten largest clones. The sample's time point label is to be understood as: blood at routine non-recurrence follow-up after resection. Without any cell sorting, TCR sequencing was performed on whole RNA extracted either from tumor and nontumor lung tissue or from cryopreserved PBMC samples. Source: PBMCs, taken at follow-up. The receptors were gathered from a male donor with early-stage non-small cell lung cancer.

The chain uses TRBV5-4 and TRBJ2-7, with D maybe TRBD1 (6 bases). CDR3 length equals 14 residues. Trimming pared 2 bases from V and 5 bases from J, leaving 14 bases between. Germline V gene data show CDR1 as SGHNT and CDR2 as YYREEE (reference sequence). CDR3 nucleotide sequence: TGTGCCAGCAGCTTCCATTCTGGACAGAACGAGCAGTACTTC. It encodes CASSFHSGQNEQYF.

This clonotype showed up many times. The chain couples TRBV6-5 to TRBJ2-6, with D uncertain. V lost 0 bases to trimming and J lost 8 bases, with 2 bases between them. Germline assignment: CDR1 MNHEY and CDR2 SVGAGI. The CDR3 extends over 12 amino acids. The CDR3 DNA follows: TGTGCCAGCAGTTACTCGTCCAACGTCCTGACTTTC. Translation gives CASSYSSNVLTF.

The rearrangement uses TRBV5-1 and TRBJ2-3; 7 bases agree with TRBD1. Unmatched junction bases numbered 8, after V lost 2 bases and J lost 2 bases. The CDR3 consists of 16 residues. Germline V gene lookup returns CDR1 SGHRS and CDR2 YFSETQ. The CDR3 protein is CASSLGEGAYTDTQYF. CDR3 coding DNA: TGCGCCAGCAGCTTAGGAGAGGGGGCTTACACAGATACGCAGTATTTT.

V gene TRBV29-1 combines with J gene TRBJ1-1; possibly TRBD1 for D (5 bases). Germline V gene sequence: CDR1 SQVTM, CDR2 ANQGSEA. The length of the CDR3 is 13 residues. V was clipped by 7 bases and J by 1 base, with 13 bases between them. CDR3 in amino acids: CSAAGGGNTEAFF. DNA of the CDR3: TGCAGCGCAGCTGGGGGTGGGAACACTGAAGCTTTCTTT.

The table lists this clonotype with a few counts. The chain recombines TRBV6-5 with TRBJ1-2; 10 nucleotides line up with TRBD1. Germline assignment: CDR1 MNHEY and CDR2 SVGAGI. The CDR3 covers 15 residues. The J segment lost 5 bases and the V segment lost 1 base, leaving 4 bases of the junction unmatched. CDR3 in DNA: TGTGCCAGCAGTTACTGGACAGGGGGAGGGTATGGCTACACCTTC. Amino acid sequence: CASSYWTGGGYGYTF.

This clonotype was picked up a small number of times. The chain has TRBV10-1 and TRBJ2-5; D ambiguous. The length of the CDR3 is 11 residues. With 10 bases removed from V and 7 bases from J, the gap between germline ends came to 13 bases. Germline assignment: CDR1 WNHNN and CDR2 SYGVQD (reference sequence). Here the CDR3 DNA reads TGCGCCACCCAACCACCGGGGACCCAGTACTTC. Translating gives CATQPPGTQYF.

This clonotype occurred many times. This chain links TRBV5-1 with TRBJ2-1; no clear D gene. The CDR3 contains 11 residues. Trimming left V 2 bases short and J 5 bases short, with 2 bases between. Germline assignment: CDR1 SGHRS and CDR2 YFSETQ. The CDR3 is CASSFNNEQFF. In DNA, the CDR3 is TGCGCCAGCAGCTTCAACAATGAGCAGTTCTTC.

This clonotype was counted between two and nine times. V gene TRBV7-8 combines with J gene TRBJ2-3, with TRBD2 as a possible D gene (6 bases). CDR1 and CDR2 from the germline V gene are SGHVS and FQNEAQ. The CDR3 is made up of 17 amino acids. The V and J ends lost 4 bases and 0 bases respectively, with 17 bases between them. The CDR3 spells CASSWARIGGSTDTQYF. The CDR3 DNA is TGTGCCAGCAGCTGGGCTCGGATCGGGGGTAGCACAGATACGCAGTATTTT.

V usage is TRBV28 and J usage is TRBJ2-5; D ambiguous. The CDR3 contains 18 residues. Germline lookup yields CDR1 MDHEN and CDR2 SYDVKM. Trimming removed 3 bases from V and 5 bases from J, with 25 bases in between. The CDR3 region has the DNA TGTGCCAGCAGTTTGGCCTTAGTGGGTAGCCCTATAGGGGAGACCCAGTACTTC. This codes for CASSLALVGSPIGETQYF.

This clonotype was seen repeatedly, ten times or more. This chain uses TRBV2 with TRBJ2-5; D unclear. The length of the CDR3 is 14 residues. The germline V gene has CDR1 SNHLY and CDR2 FYNNEI. V dropped 5 bases and J dropped 1 base, with 11 bases sitting between them. The CDR3 region is CASSPRRFQETQYF. In nucleotides, the CDR3 is TGTGCCAGCAGTCCGAGACGTTTCCAAGAGACCCAGTACTTC.

In this sample, this clonotype turned up a few times. V usage is TRBV6-5 and J usage is TRBJ1-1; D is unclear. V lost 2 bases to trimming and J lost 2 bases, with 9 bases between them. CDR1 and CDR2 (germline): MNHEY, SVGAGI. The CDR3 totals 14 residues. The CDR3 sequence: CASSYGLANTEAFF. CDR3 coding DNA: TGTGCCAGCAGTTACGGGCTGGCCAACACTGAAGCTTTCTTT.

This clonotype was seen many times. For the CDR3, the DNA is TGTGCCAGCAGCTTAATGGGATCGGGCACTGAAGCTTTCTTT. As protein: CASSLMGSGTEAFF. V usage is TRBV7-2 and J usage is TRBJ1-1; D not certain. CDR1 is SGHTA, CDR2 FQGNSA, per germline. The CDR3 runs to 14 residues. V was trimmed by 2 bases and J by 4 bases, leaving 11 bases between them.

The J gene is TRBJ2-3, the V gene TRBV5-1; 8 bases are a match to TRBD1. The CDR3 totals 15 residues. The J segment lost 6 bases and the V segment lost 0 bases, leaving 6 bases of the junction unmatched. Germline CDR1 is SGHRS and CDR2 is YFSETQ. CDR3 in DNA: TGCGCCAGCAGCTTGGGGCAGGGGGACAGGGATACGCAGTATTTT. This translates into CASSLGQGDRDTQYF.

This clonotype was recorded a few times. This rearrangement joins TRBV4-3 to TRBJ2-5, with D unclear. This CDR3 has 12 amino acids. Germline CDR1 reads LGHNA; CDR2 reads YSLEER. Trimming removed 0 bases at V and 8 bases at J, with 7 bases between. The DNA of the CDR3 is TGCGCCAGCAGCCAAGATCGGGCCACCCAGTACTTC. This encodes CASSQDRATQYF.

This clonotype was detected many times. The chain carries TRBV5-1 and TRBJ2-5; D is ambiguous. V lost 2 bases, J lost 5 bases, and 13 bases lay in between. The germline gives CDR1 SGHRS, CDR2 YFSETQ. CDR3 length equals 14 residues. The CDR3 nucleotides read TGCGCCAGCAGCTTACCAGAGTTGAGGGAGACCCAGTACTTC. Amino acids: CASSLPELRETQYF.

The chain carries TRBV18 and TRBJ2-5; unclear D gene. V gave up 1 base and J gave up 1 base, with 10 bases separating them. This CDR3 is 15 amino acids long. Germline V CDR1 and CDR2: KGHSH, LQKENI. CDR3 sequence: CASSPRDRSQETQYF. CDR3 bases: TGTGCCAGCTCACCACGAGACCGAAGCCAAGAGACCCAGTACTTC. Looking up the rest from reference TRBV18 and TRBJ2-5 gives the full variable domain: NAGVMQNPRHLVRRRGQEARLRCSPMKGHSHVYWYRQLPEEGLKFMVYLQKENIIDESGMPKERFSAEFPKEGPSILRIQQVVRGDSAAYFCASSPRDRSQETQYFGPGTRLLVL.

This chain uses TRBV4-3 with TRBJ1-1; D might be TRBD1 (6 bases). CDR3 length: 14 amino acids. Trimming shortened V by 3 bases and J by 1 base, and 9 bases separated the two germline ends. The V gene's germline CDR1 is LGHNA and CDR2 YSLEER. The CDR3 bases are TGCGCCAGCAGCCAGGGACACCGGAACACTGAAGCTTTCTTT. Protein sequence: CASSQGHRNTEAFF.

CDR3 sequence reads: CASSAWRRTEAFF. The CDR3 DNA reads TGTGCCAGCAGTGCCTGGAGGCGCACTGAAGCTTTCTTT. The chain recombines TRBV2 with TRBJ1-1; D unclear. The CDR3 is 13 amino acids. Germline V gene data show CDR1 as SNHLY and CDR2 as FYNNEI. The V end lost 4 bases, the J end lost 4 bases, and 10 bases lay between the germline ends.

This clonotype appeared a few times. The rearrangement joins TRBV18 to TRBJ1-3, with D perhaps TRBD1 (6 bases). The CDR3 sequence is 16 residues long. Trimming cost V 2 bases and J 0 bases, with 11 bases left between them. Germline CDR1 and CDR2: KGHSH and LQKENI. This chain's CDR3 is CASSPSDSNSGNTIYF. The CDR3 DNA reads as TGTGCCAGCTCACCATCGGACAGCAACTCTGGAAACACCATATATTTT.

In this sample, this clonotype turned up once. This chain uses TRBV3-1 with TRBJ2-3; 8 bases align to TRBD2. CDR1 is LGHDT, CDR2 YNNKEL, per germline (reference sequence). Trimming at V came to 0 bases and at J to 1 base, leaving 3 bases not matched to a gene. CDR3 length: 16 residues. The CDR3 DNA is TGTGCCAGCAGCCAAGATGGGACTAGGGGCACAGATACGCAGTATTTT. Translated: CASSQDGTRGTDTQYF.

The rearrangement uses TRBV19 and TRBJ2-5, with a weak D call TRBD2 (5 bases). CDR1 and CDR2 (germline): LNHDA, SQIVND (reference sequence). This CDR3 has 13 amino acids. V gave up 2 bases and J gave up 5 bases, with 9 bases separating them. CDR3 in amino acids: CASSIRPGETQYF. CDR3 sequence (DNA): TGTGCCAGTAGTATACGCCCGGGGGAGACCCAGTACTTC.

This clonotype has a handful of counts. This chain connects TRBV12-3 or TRBV12-4 to TRBJ2-7, with a possible D match to TRBD1 (6 bases). CDR3 size: 15 residues. Between the trimmed V and J ends, which lost 2 bases and 0 bases, there was a span of 11 bases. In nucleotides, the CDR3 is TGTGCCAGCAGTTTATGGGGGCCGAGCTCCTACGAGCAGTACTTC. It specifies CASSLWGPSSYEQYF.

The chain has TRBV5-1 and TRBJ2-3; D is possibly TRBD2 (5 bases). The CDR3 extends over 16 amino acids. Looked up from germline, CDR1 is SGHRS and CDR2 is YFSETQ. V was clipped by 2 bases and J by 2 bases, with 15 bases between them. For the CDR3, the DNA is TGCGCCAGCAGCTTCTCCCTTCGAGGGCCCACAGATACGCAGTATTTT. The encoded protein is CASSFSLRGPTDTQYF.

The CDR3 loop reads CASSQDLDRANYGYTF. Here the CDR3 DNA reads TGTGCCAGCAGCCAAGATCTCGACAGGGCTAACTATGGCTACACCTTC. The chain couples TRBV4-2 to TRBJ1-2, with 7 bases that match TRBD1. V dropped 0 bases and J dropped 0; count of bases not matched to a gene: 4. Germline assignment: CDR1 LGHNA and CDR2 YNFKEQ. The CDR3 has 16 amino acids.

This clonotype occurred a few times. CDR3 protein: CASSFANSVVTGELFF. DNA for the CDR3: TGTGCCAGCAGTTTCGCCAACAGTGTTGTGACCGGGGAGCTGTTTTTT. The chain carries TRBV28 and TRBJ2-2; unclear D gene. The length of the CDR3 is 16 residues. Trimming stripped 3 bases from V and 5 bases from J, with 16 bases between. Germline V lookup: CDR1 MDHEN, CDR2 SYDVKM.

This clonotype turned up a few times. J is TRBJ2-5 and V is TRBV4-3; either TRBD1 or TRBD2 may fit D (5 bases each). CDR3 length equals 17 residues. The V end was cut by 4 bases, the J end by 5 bases, with 23 bases between. Germline CDR1 LGHNA, CDR2 YSLEER. CDR3 coding DNA: TGCGCCAGCAGCCCACAAGTTATCGCAGGGACCTCGGAGACCCAGTACTTC. It codes for CASSPQVIAGTSETQYF.